This TCR beta chain was sequenced in a study of CD8+CD57+ T cells in acquired aplastic anemia. Genomic DNA, serving as template, underwent TCR beta VDJ and CDR3 profiling. TCRdb re-analysed the reads in MiXCR, keeping a single row per CDR3 protein. The sample shows approximately 58,000 distinct CDR3 sequences, around 50% of them seen only once. Concerning this clonotype itself: Its antigen remains unknown.

The authors sequenced patients whose flow cytometry had shown CD8+CD57+ cell expansion. The CDR3 has 16 amino acids. From germline, CDR1 is LNHDA and CDR2 SQIVND (reference sequence). With 0 bases removed from V and 0 bases from J, the gap between germline ends came to 9 bases. Study conclusions and caveats: Both patients and controls carried the same twenty-nine CD8+ CDR3 sequences.

The rearrangement links TRBV19 to TRBJ1-5; D is uncertain. The sequence came from a human donor with aplastic anemia. Sequences were obtained from sorted CD4+, CD8+, or CD8+CD57+ T cells (not recorded which) from PBMCs. The CDR3 bases are TGTGCCAGTAGTATAGAGGCCATTTATAGCAATCAGCCCCAGCATTTT. This gives the protein CASSIEAIYSNQPQHF.